Given below is one T cell receptor beta chain in context. This sample was taken from a study of blood T cell repertoires in COVID-19. The data were produced by immunoSEQ multiplex PCR, yet TCRdb's version contains in-frame clones alone and is incomplete. The sample lists around 140,000 clones; roughly 91% were seen once. Sequences were obtained from peripheral blood. The source is a man aged 55 to 69 with active or convalescent COVID-19.

This chain's CDR3 is CSAEGQVYPYEQYF. DNA of the CDR3: TGCAGCGCTGAGGGACAGGTTTATCCCTACGAGCAGTACTTC. The rearrangement joins TRBV29-1 to TRBJ2-7, with TRBD1 identical over 8 bases. Germline CDR1 reads SQVTM; CDR2 reads ANQGSEA. This CDR3 has 14 residues. V gave up 7 bases and J gave up 2 bases; unmatched junction bases: 10.